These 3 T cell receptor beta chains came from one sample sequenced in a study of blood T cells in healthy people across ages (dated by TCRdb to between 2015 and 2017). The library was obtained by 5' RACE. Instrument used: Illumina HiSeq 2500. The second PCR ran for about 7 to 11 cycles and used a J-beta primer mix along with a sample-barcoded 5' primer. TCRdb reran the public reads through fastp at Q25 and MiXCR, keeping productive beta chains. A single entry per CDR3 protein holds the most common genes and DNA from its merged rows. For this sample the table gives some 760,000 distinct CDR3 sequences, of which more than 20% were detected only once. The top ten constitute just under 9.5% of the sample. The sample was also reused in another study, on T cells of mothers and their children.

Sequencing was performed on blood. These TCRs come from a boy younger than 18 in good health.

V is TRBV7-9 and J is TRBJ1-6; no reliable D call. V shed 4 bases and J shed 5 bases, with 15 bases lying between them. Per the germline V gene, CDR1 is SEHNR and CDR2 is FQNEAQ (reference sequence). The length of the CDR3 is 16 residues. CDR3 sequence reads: CASSSLGAGNNSPLHF. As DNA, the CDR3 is TGTGCCAGCAGCTCGTTGGGTGCCGGCAATAATTCACCCCTCCACTTT.

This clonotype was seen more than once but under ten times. CDR3 loop: CSVALGQVSYEQYF. CDR3 in DNA: TGCAGCGTTGCCCTGGGACAGGTGTCCTACGAGCAGTACTTC. The genes are TRBV29-1 and TRBJ2-5; 8 bases align to TRBD1. The J call could be wrong; TRBJ2-7 is a better fit for the DNA end. Germline values: CDR1 SQVTM, CDR2 ANQGSEA. The CDR3 is made up of 14 amino acids.

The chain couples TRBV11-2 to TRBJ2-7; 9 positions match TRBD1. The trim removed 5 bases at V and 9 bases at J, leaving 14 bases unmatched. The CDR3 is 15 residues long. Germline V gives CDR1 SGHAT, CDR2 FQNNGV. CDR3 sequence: CASSLVGTGRFGQYF. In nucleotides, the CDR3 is TGTGCCAGCAGCCTAGTGGGGACAGGGAGGTTCGGGCAGTACTTC.